Each of the 13 T cell receptor beta chains below was sequenced from the same sample in a study of PD-1 blockade in mismatch repair-deficient tumors. The antigens of these receptors remain unknown. Using immunoSEQ multiplex PCR, the repertoire was profiled, and TCRdb retains in-frame clones only, with some absent. This table holds roughly 13,000 clones, 85% to 90% found once. Time point of the sample: identical approximately nine-day culture without peptide (control). The specimen was cells cultured in vitro, collected from a patient treated with pembrolizumab. The receptors were gathered from an adult with mismatch repair-deficient cancer.

The chain has TRBV7-9 and TRBJ2-4; D is uncertain. The germline CDR1 and CDR2 sequences are SEHNR and FQNEAQ (reference sequence). The CDR3 is 12 amino acids. The V and J ends lost 6 bases and 9 bases respectively, with 12 bases between them. The chain's CDR3 is CASSISGSIQYF. CDR3 DNA: TGTGCCAGCAGTATTTCGGGCAGCATTCAGTACTTC. Based on the CDR3 plus reference TRBV7-9 and TRBJ2-4, the full variable domain is DTGVSQNPRHKITKRGQNVTFRCDPISEHNRLYWYRQTLGQGPEFLTYFQNEAQLEKSRLLSDRFSAERPKGSFSTLEIQRTEQGDSAMYLCASSISGSIQYFGAGTRLSVL.

The J gene is TRBJ1-1, the V gene TRBV2; D is perhaps TRBD1 (6 bases). Trimming took 6 bases from V and 2 from J, leaving 16 bases between them. In germline, CDR1 is SNHLY, CDR2 FYNNEI. This CDR3 has 15 residues. Here the CDR3 reads CASRPGQPLNTEAFF. CDR3 sequence (DNA): TGTGCCAGCAGGCCCGGACAGCCCCTTAACACTGAAGCTTTCTTT.

This clone was observed a handful of times. Additional DNA sequences in this sample encode the identical CDR3. The genes are TRBV5-4 and TRBJ1-5, with D tentatively TRBD1 (5 bases). CDR1 and CDR2 from the germline V gene are SGHNT and YYREEE (reference sequence). The V end lost 2 bases, the J end lost 1 base, and 7 bases lay between the germline ends. This CDR3 spans 14 amino acids. CDR3 protein: CASSFGGSNQPQHF. The CDR3 DNA follows: TGTGCCAGCAGCTTCGGGGGAAGCAATCAGCCCCAGCATTTT. The full variable domain, with the rest looked up from reference TRBV5-4 and TRBJ1-5, is ETGVTQSPTHLIKTRGQQVTLRCSSQSGHNTVSWYQQALGQGPQFIFQYYREEENGRGNFPPRFSGLQFPNYSSELNVNALELDDSALYLCASSFGGSNQPQHFGDGTRLSIL.

There are a few counts of this clone. The rearrangement joins TRBV4-1 to TRBJ2-1; the D gene is possibly TRBD2 (8 bases). V lost 2 bases and J lost 8, with 25 bases in between. The CDR3 covers 18 residues. Germline loops: CDR1 MGHRA, CDR2 YSYEKL. CDR3 bases: TGCGCCAGCAGCCAAAGGGGGCAGCGGGAGATCGGGGTGGATGAGCAGTTCTTC. This encodes CASSQRGQREIGVDEQFF.

This rearrangement joins TRBV10-3 to TRBJ1-2; a possible D gene is TRBD1 (6 bases). The germline V gene has CDR1 ENHRY and CDR2 SYGVKD. CDR3 size: 13 residues. Between the trimmed V and J ends, which lost 4 bases and 6 bases, there was a span of 12 bases. The CDR3 DNA reads as TGTGCCATCAGTGGCAGGGGCATCGATGGCTACACCTTC. Translated: CAISGRGIDGYTF.

The rearrangement joins TRBV7-8 to TRBJ2-3, with TRBD2 matching 14 bases. V gave up 5 bases and J gave up 4 bases; unmatched junction bases: 11. Germline-derived CDR1 and CDR2 are SGHVS and FQNEAQ. The CDR3 sequence is 18 residues long. The CDR3 DNA reads as TGTGCCAGCAGCCTCGGGACTAGCGGGAGTTTCCCCCCAGATACGCAGTATTTT. Protein: CASSLGTSGSFPPDTQYF.

The chain recombines TRBV14 with TRBJ1-1; TRBD1 matches 9 bases. Germline CDR1 is SGHDN and CDR2 is FVKESK. The CDR3 spans 18 residues. V lost 0 bases and J lost 4; bases outside the gene matches: 12. In DNA, the CDR3 is TGTGCCAGCAGCCAAGATGGGAAGGACAGGGGTTATCCCACTGAAGCTTTCTTT. Protein product: CASSQDGKDRGYPTEAFF.

The chain uses TRBV2 and TRBJ1-2; 7 bases match TRBD1. The CDR3 runs to 12 residues. Losses at the gene ends were 5 bases for V and 6 bases for J; bases not matched to a gene: 3. Germline V lookup: CDR1 SNHLY, CDR2 FYNNEI. CDR3 sequence: CASSRTGDGYTF. CDR3 nucleotide sequence: TGTGCCAGCAGTCGGACAGGCGATGGCTACACCTTC.

The V gene is TRBV7-3, the J gene TRBJ2-5, with 14 bases fitting TRBD2. This CDR3 has 15 amino acids. After removal of 6 bases from V and 4 bases from J, the junction contained 4 bases not matched to a gene. Germline V lookup: CDR1 SGHTA, CDR2 FQGTGA. CDR3 coding DNA: TGTGCCAGCAGGGGGACTAGCGGGAGTGGAGAGACCCAGTACTTC. It encodes CASRGTSGSGETQYF.

V is TRBV5-1 and J is TRBJ2-1; 10 nucleotides agree with TRBD2. This CDR3 region has 13 residues. The V gene end was trimmed by 5 bases and the J gene end by 6 bases; junction bases not matched to a gene: 2. CDR1 and CDR2 from the germline V gene are SGHRS and YFSETQ. The CDR3 DNA reads as TGCGCCAGCAGACTAGCGGGACTCAATGAGCAGTTCTTC. This codes for CASRLAGLNEQFF.

J is TRBJ1-6 and V is TRBV27; the D gene is possibly TRBD1 (5 bases). V was cut by 1 base and J by 8 bases, with 9 bases left in between. CDR1 and CDR2 from the germline V gene are MNHEY and SMNVEV (reference sequence). CDR3 length equals 14 residues. The CDR3 DNA sequence: TGTGCCAGCAGTTTATGGGGGGTGGATTCACCCCTCCACTTT. Residues: CASSLWGVDSPLHF.

The V gene is TRBV5-8, the J gene TRBJ2-1, with 8 bases that match TRBD1. There are 15 residues in the CDR3. CDR1 and CDR2 from the germline V gene are SGHTS and YDEGEE. V lost 2 bases to trimming and J lost 5 bases; unmatched junction nucleotides: 6. The chain's CDR3 is CASSFGQGANNEQFF. CDR3 nucleotide sequence: TGTGCCAGCAGCTTCGGTCAGGGGGCGAACAATGAGCAGTTCTTC.

This chain connects TRBV18 to TRBJ1-1; D remains unclear. Per germline, CDR1 KGHSH and CDR2 LQKENI. This CDR3 is 15 amino acids long. Trimming pared 2 bases from V and 0 bases from J, leaving 10 bases between. For the CDR3, the DNA is TGTGCCAGCTCACCAAAGATTACAATGAACACTGAAGCTTTCTTT. Translating it yields CASSPKITMNTEAFF.